This TCR beta chain was profiled in a study of cytomegalovirus exposure and HLA in healthy donors. Study results and caveats: Prior analysis indicated that the majority of TCR beta V segments exhibited productivity approximately 87% or approximately 30% of the time. Later on, a genetic analysis was performed. It linked a missense variant in DCLRE1C with V- and J-gene trimming of TCR beta. Judged likely to be a sequencing artifact was a cluster of highly shared sequence variants.

The PCR was carried out with 60 Vbeta primers and 13 Jbeta primers. TCRdb's copy holds only in-frame clones and misses some; the assay was immunoSEQ multiplex PCR. The sample consists of more than 95,000 clones, 70% to 80% of them appearing once. This clone was recorded a few times. Its specificity is not known. Germline-derived CDR1 and CDR2 are SGHAT and FQNNGV. The CDR3 runs to 15 residues. V was shortened by 5 bases and J by 4 bases, with 17 bases between the two germline ends. The origin of this receptor is a man aged 35 to 55 in good health and CMV-seropositive. The sequencing input was PBMCs. The chain uses TRBV11-2 and TRBJ1-2; possibly TRBD1 for D (5 bases). The CDR3 region is CASSPEGPRGYGYTF. Here the CDR3 DNA reads TGTGCCAGCAGCCCGGAGGGGCCCCGGGGCTATGGCTACACCTTC.